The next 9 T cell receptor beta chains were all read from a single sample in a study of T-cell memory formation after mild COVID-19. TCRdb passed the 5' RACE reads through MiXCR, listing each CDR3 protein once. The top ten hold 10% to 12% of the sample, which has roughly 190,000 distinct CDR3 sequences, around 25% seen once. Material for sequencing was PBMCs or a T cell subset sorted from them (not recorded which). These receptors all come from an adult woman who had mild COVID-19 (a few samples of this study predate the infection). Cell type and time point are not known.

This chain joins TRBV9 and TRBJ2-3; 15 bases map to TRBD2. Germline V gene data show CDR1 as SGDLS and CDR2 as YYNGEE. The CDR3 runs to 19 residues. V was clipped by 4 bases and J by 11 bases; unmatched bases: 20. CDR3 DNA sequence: TGTGCCAGCAGCCCCGGTTGGGGACTAGCGGGGGGCCGAAAAGACAGGCAGTATTTT. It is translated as CASSPGWGLAGGRKDRQYF.

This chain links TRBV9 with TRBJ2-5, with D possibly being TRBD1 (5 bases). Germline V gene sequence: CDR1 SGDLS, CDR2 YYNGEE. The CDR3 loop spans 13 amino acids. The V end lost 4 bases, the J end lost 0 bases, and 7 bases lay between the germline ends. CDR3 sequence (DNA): TGTGCCAGCAGCCGACAGTACCAAGAGACCCAGTACTTC. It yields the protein CASSRQYQETQYF.

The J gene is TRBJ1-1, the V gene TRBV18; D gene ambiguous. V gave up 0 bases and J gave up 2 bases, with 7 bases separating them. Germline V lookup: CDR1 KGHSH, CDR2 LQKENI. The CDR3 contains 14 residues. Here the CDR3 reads CASSPPSQNTEAFF. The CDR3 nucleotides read TGTGCCAGCTCACCACCGTCGCAAAACACTGAAGCTTTCTTT.

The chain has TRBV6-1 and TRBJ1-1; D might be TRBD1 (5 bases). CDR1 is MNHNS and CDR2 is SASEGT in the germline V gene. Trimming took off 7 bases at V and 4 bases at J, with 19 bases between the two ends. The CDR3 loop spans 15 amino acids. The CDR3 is CASTPSTVLFTEAFF. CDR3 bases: TGTGCCAGCACTCCGTCGACAGTTCTGTTCACTGAAGCTTTCTTT.

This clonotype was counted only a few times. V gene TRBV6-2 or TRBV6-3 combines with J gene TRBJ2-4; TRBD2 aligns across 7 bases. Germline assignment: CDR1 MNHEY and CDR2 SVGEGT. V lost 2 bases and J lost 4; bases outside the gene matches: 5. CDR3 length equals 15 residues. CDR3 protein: CASSYGGGRKNIQYF. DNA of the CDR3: TGTGCCAGCAGTTACGGGGGGGGACGTAAAAACATTCAGTACTTC.

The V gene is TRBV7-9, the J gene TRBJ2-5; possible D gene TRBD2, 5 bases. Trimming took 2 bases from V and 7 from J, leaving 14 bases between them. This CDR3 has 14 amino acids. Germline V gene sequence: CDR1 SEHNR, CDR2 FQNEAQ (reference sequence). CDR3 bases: TGTGCCAGCAGCTTACTAGACTCAGAGGGGACCCAGTACTTC. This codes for CASSLLDSEGTQYF.

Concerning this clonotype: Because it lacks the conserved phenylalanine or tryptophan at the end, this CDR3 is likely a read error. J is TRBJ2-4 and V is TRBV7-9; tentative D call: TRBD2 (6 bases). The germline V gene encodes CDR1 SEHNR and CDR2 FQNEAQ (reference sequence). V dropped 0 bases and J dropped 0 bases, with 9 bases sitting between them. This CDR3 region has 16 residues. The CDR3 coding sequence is TGTGCCAGCAGCTTAGCGCGGGGCGTAGCCAAAAACATTCAGTACTTA. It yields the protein CASSLARGVAKNIQYL.

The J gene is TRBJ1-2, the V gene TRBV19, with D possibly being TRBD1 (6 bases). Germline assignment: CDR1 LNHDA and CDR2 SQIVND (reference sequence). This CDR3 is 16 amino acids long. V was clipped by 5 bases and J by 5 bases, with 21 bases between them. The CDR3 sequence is CASSPPGTPSWYGYTF. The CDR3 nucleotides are TGTGCCAGTAGTCCCCCCGGGACACCTTCTTGGTATGGCTACACCTTC.

The CDR3 nucleotides are TGCAGCGTTGTATGGATGATGGGGGACACAGACGTCTACGAGCAGTACTTC. Translation gives CSVVWMMGDTDVYEQYF. The chain carries TRBV29-1 and TRBJ2-7, with D possibly matching TRBD1 (6 bases). The V gene's germline CDR1 is SQVTM and CDR2 ANQGSEA. This CDR3 has 17 amino acids. The V end lost 4 bases, the J end lost 3 bases, and 25 bases lay between the germline ends.